This TCR beta chain emerged from a study of OX40 agonist ivuxolimab in advanced cancers. Background on the study: Partial response was recorded in three patients: one hepatocellular carcinoma and two cutaneous melanoma cases.

TCRdb's table, derived via immunoSEQ multiplex PCR, lists solely in-frame clones and lacks some. The table records tens of thousands of clones, 70% to 90% of them present only once. Germline V gene sequence: CDR1 GTSNPN, CDR2 SVGIG (reference sequence). V was clipped by 5 bases and J by 5 bases, with 13 bases between them. CDR3 length: 12 amino acids. Study outcomes and limitations: CD4+ T cells averaged fewer expanded clones than CD8+ T cells.

As for this clone: The antigen remains undetermined.

This TCR was sampled from an adult with an advanced solid tumor such as melanoma, head and neck, liver or kidney cancer. The chain links TRBV30 to TRBJ2-7; D is perhaps TRBD1 or TRBD2 (5 bases each). Sequencing used CD4+ or CD8+ T cells sorted from blood, obtained in a trial of the OX40 agonist ivuxolimab. The CDR3 loop reads CAWEAGSDEQYF. In nucleotides, the CDR3 is TGTGCCTGGGAGGCAGGGAGCGACGAGCAGTACTTC.